This paragraph covers one T cell receptor (beta chain) sequence. Its antigen remains undetermined. No much larger clone is present one base from it, and per-base qualities are unavailable. Whole blood was collected in K2EDTA tubes by collaborating institutions according to the institutions' own protocols. For TCRbeta analysis, collaborator samples were shipped as frozen whole blood, as isolated PBMCs, or as DNA extracted from either sample type. There are 15 amino acids in the CDR3, from cysteine to phenylalanine inclusive. Only the CDR3 portion is preserved as DNA: 45 bases, with reading frame beginning at the first base. The germline V gene sets CDR1 to MRHNA and CDR2 to SNTAGT. Relative to germline, V is 0 bases shorter and J is 4 bases shorter, with 12 bases between their ends. The data were obtained in a study of blood T cell repertoires in COVID-19 (TCRdb year 2020). As for the study more broadly: Samples from collaborators originated in the United States, Italy and Spain and spanned both the acute and convalescent phases of COVID-19. The material from the prospective study consisted of cDNA or gDNA derived from T cells, B-cell-depleted T cells, or PBMCs. Nearly every sample came with metadata listing a de-identified subject ID, COVID-19 status, age in years and sex. The dataset comprised deeply sampled blood TCRbeta repertoires from subjects exposed to, actively infected with, or recovered from COVID-19. Where HLA class I and class II types were available, the types were taken from metadata supplied by the sample provider, not from assay-based typing. The repertoires were made available in a free public database intended to serve as a resource for research on the immune response to SARS-CoV-2. Samples were obtained from the ongoing ImmuneRACE study (first 160 participants) and from over a thousand subjects provided by 6 global collaborators.

Points the paper makes about the study in general: The quantity of clinical and demographic metadata differed by source and by participant and was supplied without curation.

The immunoSEQ Assay, a bias-controlled multiplex PCR, was used to amplify TCRbeta CDR3 regions from genomic DNA. Per the source publication's procedure: The number of nucleated cells in each sample was estimated from the amplification of reference gene primers within the assay. To quantify the absolute abundance of each unique TCRbeta CDR3 rearrangement, sequence reads were collapsed and filtered. Productive Simpson clonality was computed per sample as the square root of Simpson's diversity index over productive rearrangements. TCRdb's version of the immuneACCESS table is confined to in-frame rearrangements and falls short of the full clone set. An unresolved V gene accounts for under half of the shortfall where checked; the remainder is of unknown origin. D and trimming come from the DNA, and the V and J calls and clone size come from that table. This sample has about 190,000 clones in its table, and 84% of those were observed once. The ten largest make up around 21% of the sample.

The specimen sequenced was peripheral blood. The chain was built from TRBV6-4 and TRBJ1-2; a confident D gene designation cannot be given. This receptor was obtained from a human donor in a cohort sampled during active COVID-19. The DNA sequence reads TGTGCCAGCAGTGACTCGGCAGGCGCCTCCTATGGCTACACCTTC. Its coded protein is CASSDSAGASYGYTF.